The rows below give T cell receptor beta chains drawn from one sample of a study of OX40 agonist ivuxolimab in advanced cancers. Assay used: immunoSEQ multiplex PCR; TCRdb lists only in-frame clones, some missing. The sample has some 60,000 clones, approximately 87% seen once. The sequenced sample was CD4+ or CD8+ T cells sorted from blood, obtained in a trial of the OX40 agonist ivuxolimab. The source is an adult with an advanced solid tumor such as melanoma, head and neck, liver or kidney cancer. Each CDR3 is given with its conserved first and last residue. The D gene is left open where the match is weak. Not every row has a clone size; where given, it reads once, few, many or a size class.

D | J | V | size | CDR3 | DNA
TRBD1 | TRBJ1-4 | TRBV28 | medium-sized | CASSMQGAGREKLFF | TGTGCCAGCAGTATGCAGGGGGCGGGTCGTGAAAAACTGTTTTTT
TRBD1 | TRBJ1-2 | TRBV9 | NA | CASSAHRGGDTNYGYTF | TGTGCCAGCAGCGCCCACAGGGGCGGAGATACTAACTATGGCTACACCTTC
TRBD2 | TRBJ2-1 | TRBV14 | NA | CASSLSGRPYNEQFF | TGTGCCAGCAGCCTTAGCGGGAGGCCCTACAATGAGCAGTTCTTC
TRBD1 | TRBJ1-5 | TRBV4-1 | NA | CASSPGDRARGNQPQHF | TGCGCCAGCAGCCCGGGGGACAGGGCTAGGGGCAATCAGCCCCAGCATTTT
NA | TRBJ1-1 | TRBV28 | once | CASSPSSGVTEAFF | TGTGCCAGCAGTCCCTCTAGCGGGGTCACTGAAGCTTTCTTT
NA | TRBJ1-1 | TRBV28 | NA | CASSRTPVGEAFF | TGTGCCAGCAGCCGCACGCCGGTGGGTGAAGCTTTCTTT
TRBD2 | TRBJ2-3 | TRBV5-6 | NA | CASRTSGGTDTQYF | TGTGCCAGCCGGACTAGCGGGGGCACAGATACGCAGTATTTT
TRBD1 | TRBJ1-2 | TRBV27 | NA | CASSSGQVDFPNYGYTF | TGTGCCAGCAGTTCCGGACAGGTAGATTTTCCTAACTATGGCTACACCTTC
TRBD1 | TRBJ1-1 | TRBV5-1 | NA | CASSSRQGNTEAFF | TGCGCCAGCAGCTCGCGACAGGGGAACACTGAAGCTTTCTTT
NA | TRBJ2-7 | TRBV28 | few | CASSLVDLYEQYF | TGTGCCAGCAGTTTGGTAGACCTCTACGAGCAGTACTTC
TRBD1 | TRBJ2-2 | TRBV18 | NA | CASSRQGRTGELFF | TGTGCCAGCTCGCGACAGGGAAGGACCGGGGAGCTGTTTTTT
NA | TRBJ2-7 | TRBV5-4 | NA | CASRASRDAVYEQYF | TGTGCCAGCAGGGCGTCGCGGGACGCTGTCTACGAGCAGTACTTC
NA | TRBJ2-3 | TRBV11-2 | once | CASSAREPQDTQYF | TGTGCCAGCAGCGCCCGGGAGCCGCAAGATACGCAGTATTTT
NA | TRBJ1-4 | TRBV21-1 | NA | CASKQGQGKATNEKLFF | TGTGCCAGCAAGCAGGGACAGGGGAAGGCAACTAATGAAAAACTGTTTTTT
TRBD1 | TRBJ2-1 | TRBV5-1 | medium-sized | CASSGTGTGAEQFF | TGCGCCAGCAGCGGAACCGGGACAGGGGCTGAGCAGTTCTTC
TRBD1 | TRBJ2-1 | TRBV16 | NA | CASSPTGISYNEQFF | TGTGCCAGCAGCCCGACAGGGATTTCCTACAATGAGCAGTTCTTC
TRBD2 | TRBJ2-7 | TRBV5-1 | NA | CASSTTSGSNEQYF | TGCGCCAGCAGCACGACTAGCGGGAGTAACGAGCAGTACTTC
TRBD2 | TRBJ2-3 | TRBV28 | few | CASSIAGGGEDTQYF | TGTGCCAGCAGCATAGCGGGAGGAGGAGAAGATACGCAGTATTTT
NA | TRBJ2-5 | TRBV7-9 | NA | CASSLARDLRGGETQYF | TGTGCCAGCAGCTTAGCGCGAGACCTACGAGGAGGAGAGACCCAGTACTTC
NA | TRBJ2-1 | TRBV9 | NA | CASSVSREFHEQFF | TGTGCCAGCAGCGTATCTCGGGAGTTCCATGAGCAGTTCTTC
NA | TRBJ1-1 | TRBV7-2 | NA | CASSLRRNTEAFF | TGTGCCAGCAGCTTACGACGGAACACTGAAGCTTTCTTT
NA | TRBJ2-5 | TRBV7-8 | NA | CASSLGGLTKTQYF | TGTGCCAGCAGCTTAGGAGGCCTAACGAAGACCCAGTACTTC
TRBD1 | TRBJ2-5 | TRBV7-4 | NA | CASSQSPRQGLGETQYF | TGTGCCAGCAGCCAGAGCCCTCGACAGGGTTTGGGAGAGACCCAGTACTTC
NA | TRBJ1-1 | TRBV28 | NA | CASSLFRSWGTEAFF | TGTGCCAGCAGTTTGTTCAGGTCCTGGGGCACTGAAGCTTTCTTT
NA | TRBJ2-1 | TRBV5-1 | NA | CASSSGVPYNEQFF | TGCGCCAGCAGTTCAGGGGTCCCCTACAATGAGCAGTTCTTC
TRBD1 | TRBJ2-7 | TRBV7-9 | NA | CASSRAGTGNEQYF | TGTGCCAGCAGCCGCGCCGGGACAGGGAACGAGCAGTACTTC
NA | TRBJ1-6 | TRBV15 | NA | CATGGQGGSPLHF | TGTGCCACCGGGGGGCAGGGCGGGTCACCCCTCCACTTT
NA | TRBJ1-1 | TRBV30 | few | CAWSAGQLAFF | TGTGCCTGGAGTGCCGGACAGTTAGCTTTCTTT
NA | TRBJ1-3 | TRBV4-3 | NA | CASSQDTGSGNTIYF | TGCGCCAGCAGCCAAGATACGGGCTCTGGAAACACCATATATTTT
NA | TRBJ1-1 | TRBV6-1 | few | CASSDQGLAEAFF | TGTGCCAGCAGTGATCAGGGATTGGCTGAAGCTTTCTTT
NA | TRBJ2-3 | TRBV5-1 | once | CASRTGEDTQYF | TGCGCCAGCAGAACGGGTGAAGATACGCAGTATTTT
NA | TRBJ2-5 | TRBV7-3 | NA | CASSLGQGSETQYF | TGTGCCAGCAGCTTAGGCCAGGGATCGGAAACCCAGTACTTC
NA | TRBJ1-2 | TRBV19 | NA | CASRAQGKGYGYTF | TGTGCCAGTAGGGCACAGGGAAAGGGCTATGGCTACACCTTC
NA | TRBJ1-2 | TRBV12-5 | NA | CASGLGSRGYTF | TGTGCTAGTGGTTTGGGGTCCAGAGGCTACACCTTC
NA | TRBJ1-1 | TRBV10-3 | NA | CAISDTGRADMNTEAFF | TGTGCCATCAGTGATACGGGACGGGCAGATATGAACACTGAAGCTTTCTTT
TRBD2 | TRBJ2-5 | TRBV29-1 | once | CSAGVGGADVAETQYF | TGCAGCGCCGGGGTCGGGGGGGCTGATGTTGCGGAGACCCAGTACTTC
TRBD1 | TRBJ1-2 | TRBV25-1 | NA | CASSNEGTGGSINYGYTF | TGTGCCAGCAGTAACGAGGGGACAGGGGGCAGTATCAACTATGGCTACACCTTC
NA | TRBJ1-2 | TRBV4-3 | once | CASSQDSQGRNYGYTF | TGCGCCAGCAGCCAAGATAGCCAGGGCAGAAACTATGGCTACACCTTC
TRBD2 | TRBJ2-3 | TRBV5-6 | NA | CASSLTSGSTDTQYF | TGTGCCAGCAGCTTGACTAGCGGGAGCACAGATACGCAGTATTTT
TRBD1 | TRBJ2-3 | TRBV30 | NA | CAGTGQYTDTQYF | TGTGCCGGGACGGGACAGTACACAGATACGCAGTATTTT
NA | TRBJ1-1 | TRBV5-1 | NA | CASSLGEGGTEAFF | TGCGCCAGCAGCTTGGGGGAGGGTGGCACTGAAGCTTTCTTT